Listed here is a single T cell receptor beta chain. This specimen comes from a study of blood T cell repertoires in COVID-19. This CDR3 contains 17 residues. V lost 1 base and J lost 3, with 18 bases in between. Germline CDR1 LGHNA, CDR2 YSLEER. Sequencing used immunoSEQ multiplex PCR; TCRdb keeps in-frame clones, though not all of them. The repertoire has about 280,000 clones, 87% of them found once; the top ten carry 6% to 7%. The source of this sequence is a middle-aged woman who had recovered from COVID-19. What was sequenced was PBMCs or T cells enriched from blood (not recorded which). The genes are TRBV4-3 and TRBJ1-2; tentatively, D is TRBD1 (5 bases). CDR3 in amino acids: CASSQASLRGGDYGYTF. The CDR3 DNA reads as TGCGCCAGCAGCCAAGCCAGCTTGCGGGGCGGTGACTATGGCTACACCTTC.